The source of this T cell receptor (beta chain) is a study of shared clonotypes between healthy human individuals. The V end was cut by 5 bases, the J end by 1 base, with 8 bases between. The germline gives CDR1 SGHVS, CDR2 FNYEAQ. The CDR3 has 13 amino acids. CD45RO-negative cells were positively selected for CCR7, leaving out terminally differentiated effector memory CD45RA+ cells. With regard to this clone: What it binds is unknown.

Only in-frame clones appear in the TCRdb table, and some are missing; sequencing was by immunoSEQ multiplex PCR. The top ten hold under 2% of the sample, which has approximately 1.9 million clones, over 85% seen once. Whole-study results and caveats: For naive CD4 cells, around 5% of clonotypes were shared across a handful of donors. Read depth was anticipated to influence clonotype sharing among donors.

The TCR originated in a man younger than 35 in good health. Some clones in this sample may be carry-over from other donors' samples. The J gene is TRBJ1-1, the V gene TRBV7-6, with D perhaps TRBD1 (5 bases). Specimen: naive CD8+ T cells from PBMCs. In DNA form, the CDR3 reads TGTGCCAGCAGCCGCCAGGGGAACACTGAAGCTTTCTTT. It yields the protein CASSRQGNTEAFF.